The rows below give T cell receptor beta chains drawn from one sample of a study of radiotherapy plus CTLA-4 blockade in lung cancer. The protocol was immunoSEQ multiplex PCR, while the TCRdb copy is restricted to in-frame clones and leaves out a portion. The data hold some 78,000 clones, with about 90% observed a single time. The sample was peripheral blood, taken from a patient treated with radiotherapy plus ipilimumab. Receptors were obtained from a human donor with non-small cell lung cancer who had a partial response to radiotherapy plus ipilimumab. Both conserved end residues are part of each CDR3. The D gene is left open where the match is weak.

D gene: NA
V gene: TRBV7-9
J gene: TRBJ1-5
CDR3 DNA: TGTGCCAGCAGCTTAGGGGCAGGGAATCAGCCCCAGCATTTT
CDR3 protein: CASSLGAGNQPQHF

D gene: TRBD1
V gene: TRBV5-4
J gene: TRBJ1-1
CDR3 DNA: TGTGCCAGCAGCTGGGACAGACTCTTAAGCTTTGGGGTCTTT
CDR3 protein: CASSWDRLLSFGVF

D gene: NA
V gene: TRBV5-1
J gene: TRBJ2-5
CDR3 DNA: TGCGCCAGCAGCTTGGTGGCAGGGGGGTACCAAGAGACCCAGTACTTC
CDR3 protein: CASSLVAGGYQETQYF

D gene: NA
V gene: TRBV21-1
J gene: TRBJ1-1
CDR3 DNA: TGTGCCAGCAGCAAAGCATCGGACAGGGGGGTAGTAGCTTTCTTT
CDR3 protein: CASSKASDRGVVAFF

D gene: NA
V gene: TRBV4-1
J gene: TRBJ1-1
CDR3 DNA: TGCGCCAGCAGCCAACAGCGGAACACTGAAGCTTTCTTT
CDR3 protein: CASSQQRNTEAFF

D gene: TRBD1
V gene: TRBV18
J gene: TRBJ2-3
CDR3 DNA: TGTGCCAGCTCACCTCAAATGGGACAGTCCACAGATACGCAGTATTTT
CDR3 protein: CASSPQMGQSTDTQYF

D gene: NA
V gene: TRBV14
J gene: TRBJ2-5
CDR3 DNA: TGTGCCAGCAGCCCTAGATACCAAGAGACCCAGTACTTC
CDR3 protein: CASSPRYQETQYF

D gene: TRBD1
V gene: TRBV4-1
J gene: TRBJ1-4
CDR3 DNA: TGCGCCAGCAGCCTGGCGGACAGGTTCGAAAAACTGTTTTTT
CDR3 protein: CASSLADRFEKLFF

D gene: NA
V gene: TRBV7-9
J gene: TRBJ1-2
CDR3 DNA: TGTGCCAGCAGCTTAGCTGGAGCTAACTATGGCTACACCTTC
CDR3 protein: CASSLAGANYGYTF

D gene: TRBD1
V gene: TRBV6-6
J gene: TRBJ2-1
CDR3 DNA: TGTGCCAGCAAAGGCACAGGGGGCTCTGAGCAGTTCTTC
CDR3 protein: CASKGTGGSEQFF

D gene: NA
V gene: TRBV25-1
J gene: TRBJ1-2
CDR3 DNA: TGTGCCAGCAGCGCCATGGACTTTTCCAATATCTATGGCTACACCTTC
CDR3 protein: CASSAMDFSNIYGYTF

D gene: NA
V gene: TRBV7-9
J gene: TRBJ1-2
CDR3 DNA: TGTGCCAGCAGCTCCCAGGGTGGATCTGGCTACACCTTC
CDR3 protein: CASSSQGGSGYTF

D gene: NA
V gene: TRBV7-8
J gene: TRBJ1-2
CDR3 DNA: TGTGCCAGCAGTTCCCTGGATCTGCTGAGGGACTATGGCTACACCTTC
CDR3 protein: CASSSLDLLRDYGYTF

D gene: NA
V gene: TRBV7-6
J gene: TRBJ2-2
CDR3 DNA: TGTGCCAGCAGCTTAACGAATTTCAGGTCAGGGGAGCTGTTTTTT
CDR3 protein: CASSLTNFRSGELFF

D gene: TRBD1
V gene: TRBV5-5
J gene: TRBJ2-1
CDR3 DNA: TGTGCCAGCAGCCCGTGGACAGGGCGAGAATCCTACAATGAGCAGTTCTTC
CDR3 protein: CASSPWTGRESYNEQFF

D gene: NA
V gene: TRBV2
J gene: TRBJ2-5
CDR3 DNA: TGTGCCAGCAGTCGCGGACTACCTCAAGAGACCCAGTACTTC
CDR3 protein: CASSRGLPQETQYF

D gene: TRBD1
V gene: TRBV6-1
J gene: TRBJ1-2
CDR3 DNA: TGTGCCAGCTACTCCCCCGGGACAGCCCTCTATGGCTACACCTTC
CDR3 protein: CASYSPGTALYGYTF

D gene: NA
V gene: TRBV29-1
J gene: TRBJ1-2
CDR3 DNA: TGCAGCGTTGAAGTACTGCAGGTCGTCTATGGCTACACCTTC
CDR3 protein: CSVEVLQVVYGYTF

D gene: NA
V gene: TRBV9
J gene: TRBJ2-3
CDR3 DNA: TGTGCCAGCAGCGTACAGGCCCCTAGCACAGATACGCAGTATTTT
CDR3 protein: CASSVQAPSTDTQYF

D gene: TRBD2
V gene: TRBV12-5
J gene: TRBJ2-1
CDR3 DNA: TGTGCTAGTGGTTTGCTTTCTAGCGGGAGGACGGGGAATGAGCAGTTCTTC
CDR3 protein: CASGLLSSGRTGNEQFF

D gene: NA
V gene: TRBV9
J gene: TRBJ1-2
CDR3 DNA: TGTGCCAGCAGCGTAGGATCGTCTCGGACAGTCTATGGCTACACCTTC
CDR3 protein: CASSVGSSRTVYGYTF

D gene: NA
V gene: TRBV7-7
J gene: TRBJ1-2
CDR3 DNA: TGTGCTAGCAGGCCTCTCGGCCAGGTTGGAGGCTACACCTTC
CDR3 protein: CASRPLGQVGGYTF

D gene: NA
V gene: TRBV6-5
J gene: TRBJ1-1
CDR3 DNA: TGTGCCAGCAGTTACTCGTCCGGGGAGGCTTTCTTT
CDR3 protein: CASSYSSGEAFF

D gene: NA
V gene: TRBV5-5
J gene: TRBJ2-7
CDR3 DNA: TGTGCCAGCAGCTTGGGAGAAGACGAGCAGTACTTC
CDR3 protein: CASSLGEDEQYF

D gene: TRBD1
V gene: TRBV19
J gene: TRBJ2-2
CDR3 DNA: TGTGCCAGTAGTATTGGTACAGGGGCCGGGGAGCTGTTTTTT
CDR3 protein: CASSIGTGAGELFF

D gene: NA
V gene: TRBV18
J gene: TRBJ2-7
CDR3 DNA: TGTGCCAGCTCTCCCGGGGTTTCAGGCGAATACGAGCAGTACTTC
CDR3 protein: CASSPGVSGEYEQYF

D gene: TRBD2
V gene: TRBV5-4
J gene: TRBJ2-2
CDR3 DNA: TGTGCCAGCAGCTTCCGGACTAGCGGCACCGGGGAGCTGTTTTTT
CDR3 protein: CASSFRTSGTGELFF

D gene: TRBD1
V gene: TRBV7-2
J gene: TRBJ1-2
CDR3 DNA: TGTGCCAGCAGCTGGACAGGGAACTATGGCTACACCTTC
CDR3 protein: CASSWTGNYGYTF